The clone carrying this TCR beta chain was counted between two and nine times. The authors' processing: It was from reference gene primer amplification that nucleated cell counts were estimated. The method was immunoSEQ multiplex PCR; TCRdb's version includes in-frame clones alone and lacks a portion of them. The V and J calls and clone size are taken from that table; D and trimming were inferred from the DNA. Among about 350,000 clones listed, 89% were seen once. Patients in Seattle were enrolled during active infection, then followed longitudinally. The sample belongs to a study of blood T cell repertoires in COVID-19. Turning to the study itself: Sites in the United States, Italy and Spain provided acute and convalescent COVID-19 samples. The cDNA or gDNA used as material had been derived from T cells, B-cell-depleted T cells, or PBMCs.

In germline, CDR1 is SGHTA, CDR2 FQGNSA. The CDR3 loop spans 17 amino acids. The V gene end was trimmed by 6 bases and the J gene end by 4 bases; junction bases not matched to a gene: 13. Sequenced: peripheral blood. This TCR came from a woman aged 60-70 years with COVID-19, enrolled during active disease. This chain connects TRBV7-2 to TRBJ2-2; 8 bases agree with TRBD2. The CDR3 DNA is TGTGCCAGCAGTAAGAGGTCGGGGGGGCGCGGCACCGGGGAGCTGTTTTTT. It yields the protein CASSKRSGGRGTGELFF. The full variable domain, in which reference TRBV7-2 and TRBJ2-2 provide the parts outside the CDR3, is GAGVSQSPSNKVTEKGKDVELRCDPISGHTALYWYRQSLGQGLEFLIYFQGNSAPDKSGLPSDRFSAERTGGSVSTLTIQRTQQEDSAVYLCASSKRSGGRGTGELFFGEGSRLTVL.